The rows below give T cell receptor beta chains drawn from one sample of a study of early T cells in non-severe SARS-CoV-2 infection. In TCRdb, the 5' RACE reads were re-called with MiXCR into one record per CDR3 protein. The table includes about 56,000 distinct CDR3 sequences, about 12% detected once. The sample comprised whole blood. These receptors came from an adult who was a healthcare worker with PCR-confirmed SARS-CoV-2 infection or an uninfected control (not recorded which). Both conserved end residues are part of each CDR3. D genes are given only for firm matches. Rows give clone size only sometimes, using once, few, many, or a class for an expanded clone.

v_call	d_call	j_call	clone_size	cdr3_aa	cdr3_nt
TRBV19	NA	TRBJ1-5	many	CASRLDRALNQPQHF	TGTGCCAGTCGCTTAGACAGAGCCCTCAATCAGCCCCAGCATTTT
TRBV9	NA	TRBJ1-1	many	CASSVEWTGNTEVFF	TGTGCCAGCAGCGTAGAATGGACGGGGAACACTGAAGTTTTCTTT
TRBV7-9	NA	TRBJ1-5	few	CASSLEWGAAQPQHF	TGTGCCAGCAGCTTAGAGTGGGGGGCGGCCCAGCCCCAGCATTTT
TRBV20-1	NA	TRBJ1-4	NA	CSARRTPTTGLYF	TGCAGTGCTAGGCGGACACCCACTACCGGACTGTATTTT
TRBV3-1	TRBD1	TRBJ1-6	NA	CASSPFSGTGLNSPLHF	TGTGCCAGCAGCCCTTTTTCCGGGACAGGGTTGAATTCACCCCTCCACTTT
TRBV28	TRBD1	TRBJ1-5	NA	CASSPPTGMPPQHF	TGTGCCAGCAGCCCACCGACAGGGATGCCGCCCCAGCATTTT
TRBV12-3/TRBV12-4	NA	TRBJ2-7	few	CASSFLGYEQYF	TGTGCCAGCAGTTTTCTGGGCTACGAGCAGTACTTC
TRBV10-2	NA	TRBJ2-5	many	CASRRQAWDAETQYF	TGCGCCAGCAGGAGACAGGCCTGGGATGCGGAGACCCAGTACTTC
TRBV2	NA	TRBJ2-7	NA	CASQLRTRGAHSSYEQYF	TGTGCCAGCCAACTTAGAACACGGGGGGCACACAGCTCCTACGAGCAGTACTTC
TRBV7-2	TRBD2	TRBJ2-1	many	CASSPRWGTSGYNEQFF	TGTGCCAGCAGCCCCAGGTGGGGGACTAGCGGCTACAATGAGCAGTTCTTC
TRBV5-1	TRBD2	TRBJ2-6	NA	CASSGGGSSNVLTF	TGCGCCAGCAGCGGGGGAGGGAGTTCCAACGTCCTGACTTTC
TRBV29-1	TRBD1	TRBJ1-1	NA	CSVDLLGQGPSTEAFF	TGCAGCGTTGATCTTTTGGGACAGGGGCCGTCTACTGAAGCTTTCTTT
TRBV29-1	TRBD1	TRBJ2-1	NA	CSAGGDRGYNEQFF	TGCAGCGCCGGCGGGGACAGGGGTTACAATGAGCAGTTCTTC
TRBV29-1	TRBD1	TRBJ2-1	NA	CSVEGGGGSYNEQFF	TGCAGCGTTGAAGGAGGGGGCGGTTCCTACAATGAGCAGTTCTTC
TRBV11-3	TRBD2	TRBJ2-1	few	CASRTSGTYNEQFF	TGTGCCAGCAGGACTAGCGGGACCTACAATGAGCAGTTCTTC
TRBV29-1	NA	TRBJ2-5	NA	CSLLVGGETQYF	TGCAGCTTGTTGGTTGGTGGAGAGACCCAGTACTTC
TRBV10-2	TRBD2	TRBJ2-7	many	CASKGLAVSYEQYF	TGCGCCAGCAAGGGACTAGCGGTGTCCTACGAGCAGTACTTC
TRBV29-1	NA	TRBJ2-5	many	CSPRQKETQYF	TGCAGCCCCCGACAGAAAGAGACCCAGTACTTC
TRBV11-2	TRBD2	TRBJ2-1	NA	CASSLSGGAVDEQFF	TGTGCCAGCAGCTTAAGCGGGGGGGCCGTGGATGAGCAGTTCTTC
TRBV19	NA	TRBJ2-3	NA	CASSIDVNTQYF	TGTGCCAGTAGTATAGATGTGAATACGCAGTATTTT
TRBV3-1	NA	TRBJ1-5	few	CASSQDQGQPQHF	TGTGCCAGCAGCCAAGATCAGGGGCAGCCCCAGCATTTT
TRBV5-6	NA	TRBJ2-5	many	CASSLEDRETQYF	TGTGCCAGCAGCTTGGAAGACCGGGAGACCCAGTACTTC
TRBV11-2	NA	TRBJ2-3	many	CASSLDRDHTQYF	TGTGCCAGCAGCTTAGATCGGGATCATACGCAGTATTTT
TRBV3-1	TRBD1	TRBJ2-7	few	CASSPGVGQYEQYF	TGTGCCAGCAGCCCGGGCGTGGGACAGTACGAGCAGTACTTC
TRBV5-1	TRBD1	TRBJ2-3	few	CASSLRTGGNTDTQYF	TGCGCCAGCAGCCTTAGGACAGGGGGCAATACAGATACGCAGTATTTT
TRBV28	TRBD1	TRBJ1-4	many	CASRLITGGSEKLFF	TGTGCCAGCAGACTTATCACAGGGGGCTCTGAAAAACTGTTTTTT
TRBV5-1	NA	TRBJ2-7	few	CASSLAAGADKGQYF	TGCGCCAGCAGCTTGGCCGCTGGGGCTGACAAAGGGCAGTACTTC